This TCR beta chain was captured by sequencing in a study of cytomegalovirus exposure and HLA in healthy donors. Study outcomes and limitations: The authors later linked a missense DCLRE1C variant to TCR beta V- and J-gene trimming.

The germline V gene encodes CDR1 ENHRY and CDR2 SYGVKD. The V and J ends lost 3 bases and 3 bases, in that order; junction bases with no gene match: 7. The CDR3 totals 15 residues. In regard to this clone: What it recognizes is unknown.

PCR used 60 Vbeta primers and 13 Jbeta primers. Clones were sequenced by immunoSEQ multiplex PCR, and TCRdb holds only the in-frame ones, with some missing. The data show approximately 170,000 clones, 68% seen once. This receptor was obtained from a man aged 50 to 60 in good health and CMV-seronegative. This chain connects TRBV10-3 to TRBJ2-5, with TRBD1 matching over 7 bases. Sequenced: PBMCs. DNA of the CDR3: TGTGCCATCAGTGACGGGACAGCTGGTAAAGAGACCCAGTACTTC. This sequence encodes CAISDGTAGKETQYF.